The rows below give T cell receptor beta chains drawn from one sample of a study of control samples from healthy donors and cancer patients. Profiled with immunoSEQ multiplex PCR; TCRdb holds only in-frame clones, not every one. The top ten hold 1.4% of the sample, which has 170,000 or so clones, nearly 90% seen once. Material: blood. The source is a woman aged 45-59 years in good health. The CDR3 runs from the conserved cysteine through the conserved F or W. A D gene is named only where the DNA matches it firmly. Clone size is given for some rows only: seen once, a few or many times, or a class if the clone is expanded.

d_call: NA; clone_size: once; v_call: TRBV4-1; j_call: TRBJ2-7; cdr3_nt: TGCGCCAGCAGCCAAGGACCAGCGGCTGGTCTACGGGAGCAGTACTTC; cdr3_aa: CASSQGPAAGLREQYF
d_call: NA; clone_size: NA; v_call: TRBV12-5; j_call: TRBJ2-2; cdr3_nt: TGTGCTAGTGGTTTGGTACTTGGGGTTACCGGGGAGCTGTTTTTT; cdr3_aa: CASGLVLGVTGELFF
d_call: NA; clone_size: NA; v_call: TRBV7-8; j_call: TRBJ1-1; cdr3_nt: TGTGCCAGCAGCTTCGGGACGGCGAACACTGAAGCTTTCTTT; cdr3_aa: CASSFGTANTEAFF
d_call: TRBD2; clone_size: NA; v_call: TRBV6-8; j_call: TRBJ2-7; cdr3_nt: TGTGCCGTTAAGGGACTAGCGGTTTCTTACGAGCAGTACTTC; cdr3_aa: CAVKGLAVSYEQYF
d_call: NA; clone_size: NA; v_call: TRBV11-3; j_call: TRBJ2-7; cdr3_nt: TGTGCCAGCAGCCCGGGGGGCTCCAATGATGAGCAGTACTTC; cdr3_aa: CASSPGGSNDEQYF
d_call: NA; clone_size: NA; v_call: TRBV11-2; j_call: TRBJ2-7; cdr3_nt: TGTGCCAGCAGCTTAGGAAGTAACGAGCAGTACTTC; cdr3_aa: CASSLGSNEQYF
d_call: NA; clone_size: NA; v_call: TRBV14; j_call: TRBJ1-5; cdr3_nt: TGTGCCAGCAGCCACGCTACACATAACAATCAGCCCCAGCATTTT; cdr3_aa: CASSHATHNNQPQHF
d_call: NA; clone_size: NA; v_call: TRBV30; j_call: TRBJ1-6; cdr3_nt: TGTGCCTGGAGTGAGGGCGGTAATTCACCCCTCCACTTT; cdr3_aa: CAWSEGGNSPLHF
d_call: TRBD1; clone_size: NA; v_call: TRBV6-1; j_call: TRBJ2-1; cdr3_nt: TGTGCCAGCAGTGAAGTTGGTTGGGAAGACAGGGAGTATGAGCAGTTCTTC; cdr3_aa: CASSEVGWEDREYEQFF
d_call: NA; clone_size: NA; v_call: TRBV18; j_call: TRBJ2-5; cdr3_nt: TGTGCCAGCTCACCTCCTCAAGGGTTGACCCAGTACTTC; cdr3_aa: CASSPPQGLTQYF
d_call: NA; clone_size: NA; v_call: TRBV9; j_call: TRBJ2-3; cdr3_nt: TGTGCCAGCAGCGTGGGCGGTACAGATACGCAGTATTTT; cdr3_aa: CASSVGGTDTQYF
d_call: NA; clone_size: NA; v_call: TRBV5-4; j_call: TRBJ2-3; cdr3_nt: TGTGCCAGCAGCTTGGGTTCCTTCGTAGATACGCAGTATTTT; cdr3_aa: CASSLGSFVDTQYF